This T cell receptor (beta chain) was recovered during a study of post-analysis software for immune sequencing data. Overall study: Included among the disease courses, which were recorded for the cohort, were relapsing-remitting, secondary progressive and progressive-relapsing multiple sclerosis. Study-wide results and caveats: The five TRBV segments detected at higher frequency in patients than in controls included TRBV5-6, TRBV5-1 and TRBV20-1. The normalized Chao1 diversity of multiple sclerosis patients was significantly lower than that of controls. F-measure co-clustering was strong for batch-matched samples.

The library was made from cDNA and included unique molecular identifiers. Some 500,000 cDNA molecules were obtained per 1 to 10 million input T cells. TCRdb analysed the PCR reads with MiXCR anew, one entry per CDR3 protein. The sample consists of about 770,000 distinct CDR3 sequences, approximately 44% of them appearing once. V lost 5 bases to trimming and J lost 1 base; unmatched junction nucleotides: 12. This CDR3 spans 19 amino acids. Germline CDR1 is SNHLY and CDR2 is FYNNEI. At least ten counts were recorded for this clonotype. Its antigen remains unknown. This receptor was taken from a girl between 5 and 17 years old with multiple sclerosis. The gene calls are TRBV2 and TRBJ2-3; 13 bases agree with TRBD2. Source material: blood. CDR3 DNA sequence: TGTGCCAGCAGTCCGTGGGCTTGGACTAGCGGGAGTGGCACAGATACGCAGTATTTT. This sequence encodes CASSPWAWTSGSGTDTQYF.